This TCR beta chain was sequenced in a study of blood T cell repertoires in COVID-19. Looking at the study overall: The United States, Italy and Spain were the sources of the acute and convalescent COVID-19 samples.

Assay: immunoSEQ multiplex PCR; the TCRdb copy retains only in-frame clones and omits some. The table has under 250,000 clones, around 81% seen once. The CDR3 extends over 15 amino acids. Germline V lookup: CDR1 SGHTA, CDR2 FQGNSA. Trimming pared 0 bases from V and 6 bases from J, leaving 12 bases between. This receptor was identified in a woman aged 55-70 years with acute or convalescent COVID-19. The sequencing input was peripheral blood. This rearrangement joins TRBV7-2 to TRBJ2-1; TRBD2 is a possible D gene (6 bases). CDR3 sequence: CASSLAGGSFNEQFF. The CDR3 DNA is TGTGCCAGCAGCTTAGCGGGGGGAAGCTTCAATGAGCAGTTCTTC. The full variable domain, with the rest looked up from reference TRBV7-2 and TRBJ2-1, is GAGVSQSPSNKVTEKGKDVELRCDPISGHTALYWYRQSLGQGLEFLIYFQGNSAPDKSGLPSDRFSAERTGGSVSTLTIQRTQQEDSAVYLCASSLAGGSFNEQFFGPGTRLTVL.